The present TCR beta chain was sequenced within a study of T cell responses to AZD1222 COVID-19 vaccine (dated by TCRdb to 2020 to 2023). Regarding the research as a whole: AZD1222 recipients whose second dose came at about 4 weeks and those whose second dose came at about 12 weeks were combined into one group, since spike-specific TCR depth and breadth did not differ between the two schedules. A total of 230 to 250 trial participants underwent TCR sequencing, of whom 200 to 220 received two doses of AZD1222 and about 25 received two doses of the MenACWY control vaccine. Trial participants were enrolled by age into 18-55, 56-69 and 70-plus year subgroups, with approximately 160, 26 and 62 TCR-sequenced participants respectively. General findings and caveats noted by the study authors: The vaccine-associated CD4 TCRs covered the entire spike protein, and the dominant responses fell in regions 160-218 and 743-854. Spike-specific TCR breadth and depth rose significantly after two AZD1222 doses compared with day 0 and with MenACWY recipients. Conclusions about previously exposed vaccinees were limited because only five to seven AZD1222 recipients were SARS-CoV-2 seropositive at baseline. The 56-69-year group was small, and its depth increase did not reach significance, likely because of low power. Nearly half of unique spike-specific TCRs reportedly recognized epitopes outside regions mutated in the B.1.351 and B.1.1.7 variants. Because no day 14 peak-response samples were available, the repertoires could be characterized only after the peak T cell response. Most participants were white British and females outnumbered males, and the authors suggested that clonal diversity may have been underestimated.

From the cysteine through the phenylalanine, the CDR3 covers 16 amino acids. The CDR3 DNA has 48 bases and is translated from base 1. V drops 1 base and J drops 5 bases, leaving 18 bases in between. The germline V gene encodes CDR1 SGHRS and CDR2 YFSETQ. The time point tag for this specimen amounts to: baseline before first vaccination. Samples from vaccinated people were obtained from the UK trials COV001 and COV002, which included a single-blind randomized controlled phase 2/3 trial of AZD1222 (ChAdOx1 nCoV-19) in healthy adults. For TCRbeta chain sequencing, PBMC samples were collected from trial participants at day 0 and at day 28 after the second dose. The CDR3 regions of human TCRbeta chains were analyzed by immunosequencing. The paper's data handling went like this. TCRs in the repertoires were matched against a reference library of SARS-CoV-2-specific TCRs that had been generated with the MIRA antigen-specificity platform. Breadth was defined as the fraction of unique TCRs that were SARS-CoV-2-associated, and depth was defined as the fraction of total T cells that were SARS-CoV-2-associated. Using the MIRA data, each spike-specific TCR was mapped to the spike region that the TCR reacts to and placed in a CD4 or CD8 class. Log10-transformed breadth and depth values were compared by one-way ANOVA with Sidak's multiple comparisons tests. TCRdb mirrors the immuneACCESS table, restricted to in-frame sequences. Some clones are absent from its copies; in checked studies, under half trace to an unresolved V gene, and the reason for the others is unknown. V and J calls and clone size are copied from that table; D and trimming were computed from the DNA. The sample table contains 80,000 or so clones; only one count was recorded for approximately 90% of them. Less than 1.6% of the sample is held by the ten biggest clonotypes.

This clone has only a few counts. What this receptor recognizes is not known. Per-base qualities were not stored, and no clone one base away is much larger. The source is an adult in good health. The sequenced sample was peripheral blood, obtained on day 0 of AZD1222 vaccination. The chain joins TRBV5-1 to TRBJ2-5, and the D gene may be TRBD2, 6 bases matching. The CDR3 amino acid sequence is: CASSLSGLRESETQYF. The DNA sequence is as follows: TGCGCCAGCAGCTTGTCGGGACTCAGGGAATCGGAGACCCAGTACTTC. With the rest looked up from the reference TRBV5-1 and TRBJ2-5 genes rather than sequenced, the full variable domain is KAGVTQTPRYLIKTRGQQVTLSCSPISGHRSVSWYQQTPGQGLQFLFEYFSETQRNKGNFPGRFSGRQFSNSRSEMNVSTLELGDSALYLCASSLSGLRESETQYFGPGTRLLVL.